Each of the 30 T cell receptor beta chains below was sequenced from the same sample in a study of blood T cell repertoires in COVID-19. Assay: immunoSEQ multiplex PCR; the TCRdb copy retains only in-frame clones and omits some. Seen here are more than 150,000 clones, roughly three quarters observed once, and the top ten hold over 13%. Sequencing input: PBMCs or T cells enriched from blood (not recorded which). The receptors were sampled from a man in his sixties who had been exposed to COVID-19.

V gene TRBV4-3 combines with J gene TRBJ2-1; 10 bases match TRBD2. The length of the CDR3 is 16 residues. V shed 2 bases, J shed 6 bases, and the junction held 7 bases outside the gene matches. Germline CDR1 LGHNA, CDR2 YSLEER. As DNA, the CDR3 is TGCGCCAGCAGCCAATTAACTAGCGGGATTTTCAATGAGCAGTTCTTC. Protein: CASSQLTSGIFNEQFF.

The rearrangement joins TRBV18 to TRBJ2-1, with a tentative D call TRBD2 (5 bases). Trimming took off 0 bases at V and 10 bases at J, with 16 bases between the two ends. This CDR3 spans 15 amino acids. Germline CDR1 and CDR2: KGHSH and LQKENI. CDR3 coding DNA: TGTGCCAGCTCACCACCAGGCGGGCAATTTTGGGAGCAGTTCTTC. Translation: CASSPPGGQFWEQFF.

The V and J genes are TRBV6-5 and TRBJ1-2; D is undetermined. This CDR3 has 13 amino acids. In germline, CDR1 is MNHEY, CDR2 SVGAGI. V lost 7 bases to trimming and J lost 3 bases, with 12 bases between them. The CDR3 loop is CASKLVSDYGYTF. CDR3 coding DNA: TGTGCCAGCAAATTGGTTTCGGACTATGGCTACACCTTC.

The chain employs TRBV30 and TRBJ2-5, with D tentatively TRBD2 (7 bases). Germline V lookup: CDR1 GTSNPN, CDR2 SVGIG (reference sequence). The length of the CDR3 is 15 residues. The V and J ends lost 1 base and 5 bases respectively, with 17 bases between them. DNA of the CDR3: TGTGCCTGGAGTGCTTACAGGGACGGGAGGGAGACCCAGTACTTC. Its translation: CAWSAYRDGRETQYF.

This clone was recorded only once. CDR3: CASSQDRGGRGETQYF. The CDR3 DNA sequence: TGCGCCAGCAGCCAAGATCGGGGAGGGAGAGGTGAGACCCAGTACTTC. The genes are TRBV4-1 and TRBJ2-5; 7 bases are a match to TRBD2. The CDR3 is made up of 16 amino acids. The germline V gene encodes CDR1 MGHRA and CDR2 YSYEKL. V lost 0 bases and J lost 5; bases outside the gene matches: 9.

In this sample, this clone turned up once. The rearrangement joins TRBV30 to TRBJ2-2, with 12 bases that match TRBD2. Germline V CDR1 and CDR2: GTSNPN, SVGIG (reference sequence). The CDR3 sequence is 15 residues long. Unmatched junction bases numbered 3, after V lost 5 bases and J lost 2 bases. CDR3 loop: CAWLAGGPNTGELFF. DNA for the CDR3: TGTGCCTGGCTAGCGGGAGGGCCAAACACCGGGGAGCTGTTTTTT.

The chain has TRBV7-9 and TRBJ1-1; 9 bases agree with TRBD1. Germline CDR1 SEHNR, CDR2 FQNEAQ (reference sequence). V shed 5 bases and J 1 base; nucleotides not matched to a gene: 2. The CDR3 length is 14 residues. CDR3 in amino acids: CASSPTGGNTEAFF. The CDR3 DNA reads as TGTGCCAGCAGCCCGACAGGGGGGAACACTGAAGCTTTCTTT.

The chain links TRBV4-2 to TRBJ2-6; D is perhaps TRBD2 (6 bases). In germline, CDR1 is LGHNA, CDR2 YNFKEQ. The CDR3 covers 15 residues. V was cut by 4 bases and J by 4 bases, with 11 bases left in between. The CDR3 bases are TGTGCCAGCAGCCCCAGGGAGGCGGGGGCCAACGTCCTGACTTTC. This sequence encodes CASSPREAGANVLTF.

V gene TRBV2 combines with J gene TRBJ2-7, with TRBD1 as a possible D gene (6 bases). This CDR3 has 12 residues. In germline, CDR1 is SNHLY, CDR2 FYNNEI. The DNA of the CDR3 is TGTCTTTCCCGGGACACAGCCTACGAGCAGTACTTC. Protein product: CLSRDTAYEQYF.

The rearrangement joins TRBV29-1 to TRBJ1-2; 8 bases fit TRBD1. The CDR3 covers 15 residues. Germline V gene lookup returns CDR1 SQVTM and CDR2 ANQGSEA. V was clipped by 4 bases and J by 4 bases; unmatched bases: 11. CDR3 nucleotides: TGCAGCGTTGGCTTGGGACAGGCGGAGAGCTATGGCTACACCTTC. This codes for CSVGLGQAESYGYTF.

CDR3 residues: CASSAAGGTGELFF. CDR3 DNA: TGTGCCAGTAGTGCCGCAGGGGGCACCGGGGAGCTGTTTTTT. The rearrangement uses TRBV19 and TRBJ2-2; 7 bases match TRBD1. The trim removed 5 bases at V and 4 bases at J, leaving 4 bases unmatched. The CDR3 is 14 amino acids. CDR1 LNHDA and CDR2 SQIVND come from the germline V gene (reference sequence).

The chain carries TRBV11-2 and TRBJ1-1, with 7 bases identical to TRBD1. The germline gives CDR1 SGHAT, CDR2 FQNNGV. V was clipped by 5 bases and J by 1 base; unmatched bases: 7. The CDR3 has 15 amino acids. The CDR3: CASSPRTGENTEAFF. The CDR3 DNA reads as TGTGCCAGCAGCCCCCGGACAGGCGAGAACACTGAAGCTTTCTTT.

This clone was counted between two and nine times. DNA for the CDR3: TGTGCCAGCAGTTTATCTTTCCGGGTAGGAACACCCCTCCACTTT. Translating gives CASSLSFRVGTPLHF. This chain connects TRBV27 to TRBJ1-6, with D hard to call. The CDR3 totals 15 residues. The germline gives CDR1 MNHEY, CDR2 SMNVEV (reference sequence). With 0 bases removed from V and 11 bases from J, the gap between germline ends came to 14 bases.

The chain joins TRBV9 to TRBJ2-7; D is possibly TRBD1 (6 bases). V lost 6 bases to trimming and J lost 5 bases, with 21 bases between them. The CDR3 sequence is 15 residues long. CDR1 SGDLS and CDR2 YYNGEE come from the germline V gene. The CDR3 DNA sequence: TGTGCCAGCATCCACCTCCACAGGGCAGGCAACGAGCAGTACTTC. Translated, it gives CASIHLHRAGNEQYF.

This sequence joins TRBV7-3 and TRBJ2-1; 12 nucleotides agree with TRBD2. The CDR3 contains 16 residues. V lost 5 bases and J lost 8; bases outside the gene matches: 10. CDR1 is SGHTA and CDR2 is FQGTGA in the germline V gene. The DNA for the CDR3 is TGTGCCAGCAGCCTCAGGCTAGCGGGAGGGCCAGATGAGCAGTTCTTC. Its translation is CASSLRLAGGPDEQFF.

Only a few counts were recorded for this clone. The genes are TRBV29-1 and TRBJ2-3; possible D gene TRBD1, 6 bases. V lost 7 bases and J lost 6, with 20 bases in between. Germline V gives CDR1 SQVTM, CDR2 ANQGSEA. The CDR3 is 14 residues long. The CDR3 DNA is TGCAGCGGGGATCGAGAGGGGGTGATGGATACGCAGTATTTT. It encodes CSGDREGVMDTQYF.

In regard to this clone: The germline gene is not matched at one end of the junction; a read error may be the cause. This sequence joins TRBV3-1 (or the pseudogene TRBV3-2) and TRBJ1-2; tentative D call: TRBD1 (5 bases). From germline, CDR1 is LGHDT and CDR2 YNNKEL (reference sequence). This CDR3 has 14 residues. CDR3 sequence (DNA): TGTGCCAGCACCCTAGACGGGGCCGGGACTTTCCTACTCTTC. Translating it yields CASTLDGAGTFLLF.

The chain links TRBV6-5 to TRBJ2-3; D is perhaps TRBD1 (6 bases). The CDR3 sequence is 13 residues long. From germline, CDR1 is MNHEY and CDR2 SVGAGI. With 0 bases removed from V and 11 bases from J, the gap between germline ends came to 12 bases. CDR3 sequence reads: CASSYSEDRGQYF. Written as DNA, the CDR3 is TGTGCCAGCAGTTACTCTGAGGACAGAGGGCAGTATTTT.

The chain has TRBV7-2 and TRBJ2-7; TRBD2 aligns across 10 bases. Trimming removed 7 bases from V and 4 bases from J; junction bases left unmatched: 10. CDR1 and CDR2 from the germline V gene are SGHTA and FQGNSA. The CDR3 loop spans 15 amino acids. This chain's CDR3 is CASNPSGRASYEQYF. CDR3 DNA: TGTGCCAGCAACCCCAGCGGGAGGGCCTCGTACGAGCAGTACTTC.

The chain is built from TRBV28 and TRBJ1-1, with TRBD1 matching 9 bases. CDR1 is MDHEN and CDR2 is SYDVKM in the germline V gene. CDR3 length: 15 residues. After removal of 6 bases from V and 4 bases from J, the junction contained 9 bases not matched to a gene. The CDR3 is CASSRTGGRATEAFF. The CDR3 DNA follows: TGTGCCAGCAGCCGAACAGGGGGCAGGGCCACTGAAGCTTTCTTT.

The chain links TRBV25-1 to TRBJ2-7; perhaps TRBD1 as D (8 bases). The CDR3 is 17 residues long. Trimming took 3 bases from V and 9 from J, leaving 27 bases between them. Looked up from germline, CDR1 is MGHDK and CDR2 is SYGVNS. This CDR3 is CASSDTLTGGEIGGQYF. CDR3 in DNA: TGTGCCAGCAGTGATACCCTAACAGGGGGGGAAATTGGAGGGCAGTACTTC.

The CDR3 DNA reads as TGCGCCAGCAGCCCCCGCAGGGCCATGGCTTCACCCCTCCACTTT. This sequence encodes CASSPRRAMASPLHF. The gene calls are TRBV4-3 and TRBJ1-6, with D perhaps matching TRBD1 (5 bases). The V and J ends lost 4 bases and 9 bases respectively, with 16 bases between them. Germline values: CDR1 LGHNA, CDR2 YSLEER. CDR3 length equals 15 residues.

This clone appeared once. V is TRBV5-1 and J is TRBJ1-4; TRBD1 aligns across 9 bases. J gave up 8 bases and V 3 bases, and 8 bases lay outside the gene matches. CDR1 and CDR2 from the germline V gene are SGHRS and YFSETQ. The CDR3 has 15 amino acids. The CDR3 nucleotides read TGCGCCAGCAGCTCACCGGGACAGGGAGGCGAAAAACTGTTTTTT. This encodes CASSSPGQGGEKLFF.

The CDR3 nucleotides are TGTGCCAGCAGCTTAGCGGGAGGGTTTTACAATGAGCAGTTCTTC. Translation gives CASSLAGGFYNEQFF. V and J are TRBV5-4 and TRBJ2-1, with 10 positions matching TRBD2. Germline trimming cut 2 bases from V and 4 bases from J; bases unmatched to any gene: 3. CDR1 and CDR2 (germline): SGHNT, YYREEE (reference sequence). The CDR3 totals 15 residues.

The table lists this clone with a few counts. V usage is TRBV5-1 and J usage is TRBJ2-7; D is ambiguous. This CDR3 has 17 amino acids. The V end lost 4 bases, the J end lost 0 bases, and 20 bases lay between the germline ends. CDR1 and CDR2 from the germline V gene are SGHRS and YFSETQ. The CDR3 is CASSGFIRVASSYEQYF. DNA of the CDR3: TGCGCCAGCAGCGGCTTTATCCGGGTGGCGAGCTCCTACGAGCAGTACTTC. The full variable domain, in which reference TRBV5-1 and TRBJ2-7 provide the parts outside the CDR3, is KAGVTQTPRYLIKTRGQQVTLSCSPISGHRSVSWYQQTPGQGLQFLFEYFSETQRNKGNFPGRFSGRQFSNSRSEMNVSTLELGDSALYLCASSGFIRVASSYEQYFGPGTRLTVT.

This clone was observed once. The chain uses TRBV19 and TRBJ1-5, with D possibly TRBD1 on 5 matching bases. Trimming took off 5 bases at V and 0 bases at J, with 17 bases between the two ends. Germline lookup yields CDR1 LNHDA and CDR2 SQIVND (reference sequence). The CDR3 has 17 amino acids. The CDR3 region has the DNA TGTGCCAGTAGTCCCCGGGGGGGACGGAATAGCAATCAGCCCCAGCATTTT. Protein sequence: CASSPRGGRNSNQPQHF.

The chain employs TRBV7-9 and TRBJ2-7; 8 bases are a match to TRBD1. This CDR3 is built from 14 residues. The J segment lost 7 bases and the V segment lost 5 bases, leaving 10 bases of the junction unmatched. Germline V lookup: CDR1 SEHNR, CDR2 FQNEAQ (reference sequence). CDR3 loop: CASSLAQGAVEQYF. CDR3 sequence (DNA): TGTGCCAGCAGCCTCGCCCAGGGGGCGGTTGAGCAGTACTTC.

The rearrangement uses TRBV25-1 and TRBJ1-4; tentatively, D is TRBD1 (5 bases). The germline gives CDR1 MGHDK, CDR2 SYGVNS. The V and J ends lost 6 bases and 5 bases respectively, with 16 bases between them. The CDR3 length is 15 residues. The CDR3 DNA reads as TGTGCCAGCAGGGAGGCGGGGGGATCCAATGAAAAACTGTTTTTT. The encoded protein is CASREAGGSNEKLFF.

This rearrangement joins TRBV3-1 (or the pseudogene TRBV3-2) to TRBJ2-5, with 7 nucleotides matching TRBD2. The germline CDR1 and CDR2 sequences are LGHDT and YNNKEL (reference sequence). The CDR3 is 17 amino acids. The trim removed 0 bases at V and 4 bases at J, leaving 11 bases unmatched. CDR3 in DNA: TGTGCCAGCAGCCAAGATCGGGTGGGAGGGAGACTAGAGACCCAGTACTTC. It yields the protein CASSQDRVGGRLETQYF.

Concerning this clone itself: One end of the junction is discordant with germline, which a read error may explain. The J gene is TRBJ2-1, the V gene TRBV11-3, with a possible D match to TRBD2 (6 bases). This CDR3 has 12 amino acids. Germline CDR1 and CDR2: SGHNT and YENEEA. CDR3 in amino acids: CASSSTRGRPLF. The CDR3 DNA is TGTGCCAGCAGCTCGACGCGGGGCAGGCCCCTCTTC.